This entry lists 10 T cell receptor beta chains sequenced from one sample in a study of shared clonotypes between healthy human individuals. TCRdb's copy holds only in-frame clones and misses some; the assay was immunoSEQ multiplex PCR. The sample shows more than 2 million clones, around 95% of them seen only once. Input material: naive CD4+ T cells sorted from blood. As to subset: CD45RA+ positively selected. These receptors all come from a man aged 18 to 29 in good health.

V gene TRBV30 combines with J gene TRBJ1-1; a possible D gene is TRBD1 (6 bases). CDR3 length: 13 residues. V lost 1 base and J 4 bases, leaving 10 bases between the germline ends. Germline assignment: CDR1 GTSNPN and CDR2 SVGIG (reference sequence). The DNA for the CDR3 is TGTGCCTGGAGTGCGGGCAGGGGCACTGAAGCTTTCTTT. Residues: CAWSAGRGTEAFF.

CDR3 sequence (DNA): TGTGCCAGCAGCTTATTGAGCGATAATGAAAAACTGTTTTTT. Translating gives CASSLLSDNEKLFF. V is TRBV7-9 and J is TRBJ1-4, with D unclear. V lost 2 bases to trimming and J lost 4 bases, with 8 bases between them. The germline V gene encodes CDR1 SEHNR and CDR2 FQNEAQ (reference sequence). The CDR3 is 14 residues long.

The chain couples TRBV4-2 to TRBJ2-5; D might be TRBD2 (5 bases). CDR1 and CDR2 from the germline V gene are LGHNA and YNFKEQ. The CDR3 sequence is 19 residues long. Trimming took off 0 bases at V and 0 bases at J, with 20 bases between the two ends. The CDR3 here is CASSQDPWSKRIDQETQYF. In DNA form, the CDR3 reads TGTGCCAGCAGCCAAGATCCCTGGTCGAAGCGGATAGACCAAGAGACCCAGTACTTC.

This rearrangement joins TRBV4-3 to TRBJ1-2, with 10 bases fitting TRBD1. From germline, CDR1 is LGHNA and CDR2 YSLEER. There are 14 residues in the CDR3. J gave up 2 bases and V 7 bases, and 4 bases lay outside the gene matches. The CDR3 here is CASNPGQGNYGYTF. CDR3 in DNA: TGCGCCAGCAACCCGGGACAGGGGAACTATGGCTACACCTTC.

This rearrangement joins TRBV5-1 to TRBJ2-4, with 9 bases fitting TRBD1. The V gene's germline CDR1 is SGHRS and CDR2 YFSETQ. V trimming: 3 bases; J trimming: 13 bases; junction bases outside the gene matches: 11. The CDR3 length is 14 residues. This CDR3 is CASSSPGQGWVQYF. The CDR3 DNA is TGCGCCAGCAGCTCACCGGGACAGGGATGGGTGCAGTACTTC. Looking up the rest from reference TRBV5-1 and TRBJ2-4 gives the full variable domain: KAGVTQTPRYLIKTRGQQVTLSCSPISGHRSVSWYQQTPGQGLQFLFEYFSETQRNKGNFPGRFSGRQFSNSRSEMNVSTLELGDSALYLCASSSPGQGWVQYFGAGTRLSVL.

This clone came up once. The rearrangement joins TRBV4-3 to TRBJ2-2; the D gene is possibly TRBD1 (5 bases). V was shortened by 1 base and J by 6 bases, with 9 bases between the two germline ends. Germline V gene lookup returns CDR1 LGHNA and CDR2 YSLEER. The CDR3 runs 14 residues. The DNA of the CDR3 is TGCGCCAGCAGCCAAGGTCTAGGGGCCGGGGAGCTGTTTTTT. Its translation: CASSQGLGAGELFF.

This sequence joins TRBV30 and TRBJ1-2, with D perhaps matching TRBD1 (6 bases). This CDR3 spans 13 amino acids. V shed 2 bases and J shed 2 bases, with 9 bases lying between them. In germline, CDR1 is GTSNPN, CDR2 SVGIG (reference sequence). The CDR3 coding sequence is TGTGCCTGGAGTCCTGACAGGAACTATGGCTACACCTTC. This translates into CAWSPDRNYGYTF.

This sequence joins TRBV4-3 and TRBJ2-3; 9 bases are a match to TRBD2. The length of the CDR3 is 16 residues. Germline V CDR1 and CDR2: LGHNA, YSLEER. V dropped 4 bases and J dropped 1; count of bases not matched to a gene: 6. This CDR3 reads CASSLSSGSGTDTQYF. The CDR3 DNA is TGCGCCAGCAGCCTGAGTAGCGGGAGCGGCACAGATACGCAGTATTTT.

This clone was counted once. The V gene is TRBV6-1, the J gene TRBJ2-5; TRBD1 agrees at 12 bases. With V trimmed by 3 bases and J by 6 bases, 5 bases remained unmatched. CDR3 size: 15 residues. Germline V gene lookup returns CDR1 MNHNS and CDR2 SASEGT. CDR3 DNA sequence: TGTGCCAGCAGTGAGGGGACAGGGGGCAGGAAGACCCAGTACTTC. It translates to CASSEGTGGRKTQYF.

This sequence joins TRBV6-5 and TRBJ2-2, with D perhaps being TRBD1 or TRBD2 (5 bases each). Germline CDR1 is MNHEY and CDR2 is SVGAGI. V lost 1 base, J lost 0 bases, and 9 bases lay in between. The CDR3 covers 16 residues. DNA of the CDR3: TGTGCCAGCAGTTACTTCGGGGCGTCGAACACCGGGGAGCTGTTTTTT. Protein product: CASSYFGASNTGELFF.